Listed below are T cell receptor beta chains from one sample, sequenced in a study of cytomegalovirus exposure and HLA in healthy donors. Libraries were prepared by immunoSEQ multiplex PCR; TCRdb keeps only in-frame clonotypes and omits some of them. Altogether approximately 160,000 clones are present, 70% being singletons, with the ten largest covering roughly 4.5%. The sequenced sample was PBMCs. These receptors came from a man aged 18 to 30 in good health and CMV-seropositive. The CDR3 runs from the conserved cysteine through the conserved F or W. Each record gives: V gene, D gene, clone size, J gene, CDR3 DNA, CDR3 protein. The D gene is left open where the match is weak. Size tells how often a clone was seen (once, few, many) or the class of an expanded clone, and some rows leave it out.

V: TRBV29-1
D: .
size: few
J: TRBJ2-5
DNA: TGCAGCGTTGAAATCGGAGGGCGGTTAGAGACCCAGTACTTC
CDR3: CSVEIGGRLETQYF

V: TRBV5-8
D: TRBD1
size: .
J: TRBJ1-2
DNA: TGTGCCAGTGGGACAGGGGACGGCTACACCTTC
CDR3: CASGTGDGYTF

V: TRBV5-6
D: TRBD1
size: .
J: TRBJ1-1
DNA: TGTGCCAGCAGATACCTCACAGGGGGCCGTGGGGACACTGAAGCTTTCTTT
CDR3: CASRYLTGGRGDTEAFF

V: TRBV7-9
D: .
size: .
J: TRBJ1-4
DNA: TGTGCCAGCAGCTTGGGAGGGGGAAGTGAAAAACTGTTTTTT
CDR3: CASSLGGGSEKLFF

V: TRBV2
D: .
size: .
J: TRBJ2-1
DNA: TGTGCCAGCCTAAGGGGAAGGCAGTTCTTC
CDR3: CASLRGRQFF

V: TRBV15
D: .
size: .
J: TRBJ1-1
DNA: TGTGCCACCAGCAGAGGAGGCGCCGGTGGGGAAGCTTTCTTT
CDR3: CATSRGGAGGEAFF

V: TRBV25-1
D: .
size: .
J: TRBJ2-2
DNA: TGTGCCAGCAGTGACCTAGGTGCGGACACCGGGGAGCTGTTTTTT
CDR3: CASSDLGADTGELFF

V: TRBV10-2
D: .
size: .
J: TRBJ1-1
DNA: TGCGCCAGCAGCCAAACGAGGGCGGGGGAAGCTTTCTTT
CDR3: CASSQTRAGEAFF

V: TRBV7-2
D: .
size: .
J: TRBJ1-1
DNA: TGTGCCAGCAGCTATAGCGGGGTGGTGGACACTGAAGCTTTCTTT
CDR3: CASSYSGVVDTEAFF

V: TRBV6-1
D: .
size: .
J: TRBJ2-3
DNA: TGTGCCAGCAGTGGGGGGCGGCCAAATTTGGGAGATACGCAGTATTTT
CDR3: CASSGGRPNLGDTQYF

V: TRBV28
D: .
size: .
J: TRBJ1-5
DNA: TGTGCCTCGAAATCGACAGCTAATCAGCCCCAGCATTTT
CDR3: CASKSTANQPQHF

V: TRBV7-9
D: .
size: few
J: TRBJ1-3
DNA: TGTGCCAGCAGCTTAGATGAGAACACCATATATTTT
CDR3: CASSLDENTIYF

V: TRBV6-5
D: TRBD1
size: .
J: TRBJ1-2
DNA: TGTGCCAGCAGTGCCGACAGGGGAGACGGCTACACCTTC
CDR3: CASSADRGDGYTF

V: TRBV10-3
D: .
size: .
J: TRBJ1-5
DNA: TGTGCCATCAGTGAATATAGCAATCAGCCCCAGCATTTT
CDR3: CAISEYSNQPQHF

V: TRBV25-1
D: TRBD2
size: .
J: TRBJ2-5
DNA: TGTGCCAGCAAGGTCGCTAGCGGGAGTGGGACCCAGTACTTC
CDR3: CASKVASGSGTQYF

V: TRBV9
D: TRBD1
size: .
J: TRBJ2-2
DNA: TGTGCCAGCAGCACAGGGACAGGGGTTCCCGGGGAGCTGTTTTTT
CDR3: CASSTGTGVPGELFF

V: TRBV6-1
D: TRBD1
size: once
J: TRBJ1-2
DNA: TGTGCCAGCAGTGAACTCGAGGACAGGCATGGCTACACCTTC
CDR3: CASSELEDRHGYTF

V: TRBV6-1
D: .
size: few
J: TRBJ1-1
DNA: TGTGCCAGCAGTGTTGGTATTGCAGGGTCGGACACTGAAGCTTTCTTT
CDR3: CASSVGIAGSDTEAFF